A single sample gave rise to the 13 T cell receptor beta chains below, sequenced in a study of regulatory T cells in long-lasting Graves disease. Indicated time point: newly diagnosed GD, antithyroid drugs for less than 3 months. From RNA extracted from PBMCs, the TCR library was made. According to the study, TCR beta libraries were built with iRepertoire HTBI primers and CDR3-region Arm-PCR. TCRdb re-called the multiplex PCR reads with MiXCR, one entry per CDR3 protein. The data contain about 200,000 distinct CDR3 sequences, around 17% of them singletons. The sequencing here drew on peripheral blood mononuclear cells (PBMCs), taken at new diagnosis, from a patient treated with antithyroid drugs. These receptors were taken from a female donor with Graves disease.

This clonotype was seen just once. A read error is the likely source, as a far larger clone sits one nucleotide away. The chain combines TRBV7-9 with TRBJ2-3; 9 bases fit TRBD2. There are 15 residues in the CDR3. Germline V CDR1 and CDR2: SEHNR, FQNEAQ (reference sequence). Written as DNA, the CDR3 is TGTGCCAGCAGCTCCCCCAGCGGGAGGTTAGATGCGCAGTATTTT. Translating gives CASSSPSGRLDAQYF.

This clonotype was observed at least ten times. The V gene is TRBV2, the J gene TRBJ1-2; D remains unclear. The germline V gene has CDR1 SNHLY and CDR2 FYNNEI. The CDR3 extends over 13 amino acids. V dropped 7 bases and J dropped 8 bases, with 17 bases sitting between them. CDR3 sequence: CASILETVGGYTF. The DNA of the CDR3 is TGTGCCAGCATCCTCGAAACAGTAGGAGGCTACACCTTC.

This clonotype appeared many times. The rearrangement uses TRBV6-5 and TRBJ2-7, with TRBD2 as a possible D gene (5 bases). The CDR3 extends over 13 amino acids. V was shortened by 4 bases and J by 3 bases, with 10 bases between the two germline ends. The germline V gene has CDR1 MNHEY and CDR2 SVGAGI. Here the CDR3 reads CASSLKRNYEQYF. In DNA, the CDR3 is TGTGCCAGCAGTTTGAAGCGGAACTACGAGCAGTACTTC.

This clonotype was seen at least ten times. The DNA of the CDR3 is TGCAGTGCTAGAGGACACCCGGGAGGGCCTCTCGGGGGGGAGCAGTACTTC. It translates to CSARGHPGGPLGGEQYF. J is TRBJ2-7 and V is TRBV20-1; 8 bases match TRBD2. This CDR3 is built from 17 residues. The V and J ends lost 1 base and 7 bases, in that order; junction bases with no gene match: 18. Germline V gene lookup returns CDR1 DFQATT and CDR2 SNEGSKA (reference sequence).

This clonotype has a single count. Given a far larger clone just one base away, this is likely a sequencing read error. Here the CDR3 DNA reads TGTGCCAGCAGTGTCGGACAGAACTATGGCTACAGCTTC. Its protein is CASSVGQNYGYSF. J is TRBJ1-2 and V is TRBV3-1; a weak D match, TRBD1 (6 bases). The CDR3 sequence is 13 residues long. CDR1 is LGHDT, CDR2 YNNKEL, per germline (reference sequence).

This clonotype was counted many times. The chain recombines TRBV7-2 with TRBJ2-5; the match to TRBD1 covers 7 bases. Germline V CDR1 and CDR2: SGHTA, FQGNSA. The CDR3 contains 15 residues. V was clipped by 4 bases and J by 5 bases; unmatched bases: 10. As DNA, the CDR3 is TGTGCCAGCAGCTCGGACAGGTTTGAGGTTGAGACCCAGTACTTC. Translation gives CASSSDRFEVETQYF.

This clonotype was found many times. This chain connects TRBV11-2 to TRBJ1-4; D is unresolved. The CDR3 has 14 amino acids. The germline V gene has CDR1 SGHAT and CDR2 FQNNGV. Deletions cut 7 bases from V and 8 bases from J, with 17 bases between. CDR3 protein: CASTPGSHPEKLFF. The CDR3 DNA reads TGTGCCAGCACCCCGGGGTCCCACCCAGAAAAACTGTTTTTT.

The sample holds many counts of this clonotype. The J gene is TRBJ2-3, the V gene TRBV27; D is uncertain. Per the germline V gene, CDR1 is MNHEY and CDR2 is SMNVEV (reference sequence). The CDR3 is made up of 13 amino acids. The germline V and J ends were trimmed by 5 bases and 5 bases, with 11 bases remaining between them. CDR3 coding DNA: TGTGCCAGCAGTCGCGAGCCCCGAGATACGCAGTATTTT. Translation gives CASSREPRDTQYF.

The rearrangement uses TRBV29-1 and TRBJ2-1, with D perhaps TRBD1 (6 bases). The CDR3 extends over 12 amino acids. CDR1 and CDR2 (germline): SQVTM, ANQGSEA. V lost 7 bases, J lost 5 bases, and 12 bases lay in between. The CDR3 DNA follows: TGCAGCGCCTCGGACAGAGACAATGAGCAGTTCTTC. Its protein product is CSASDRDNEQFF.

This chain joins TRBV5-5 and TRBJ1-5; D is unclear. This CDR3 has 14 residues. The V end was cut by 2 bases, the J end by 0 bases, with 6 bases between. Germline lookup yields CDR1 SGHKS and CDR2 YYEKEE (reference sequence). CDR3 DNA sequence: TGTGCCAGCAGCTTACAGAATAGCAATCAGCCCCAGCATTTT. As protein: CASSLQNSNQPQHF.

This clonotype was counted many times. The chain employs TRBV3-1 and TRBJ2-7; perhaps TRBD2 as D (5 bases). V was cut by 0 bases and J by 6 bases, with 12 bases left in between. This CDR3 is 14 amino acids long. CDR1 and CDR2 (germline): LGHDT, YNNKEL (reference sequence). CDR3 nucleotide sequence: TGTGCCAGCAGCCAAGAGGGAGCCAGCGGCGAGCAGTACTTC. This sequence encodes CASSQEGASGEQYF.

This clonotype was seen ten or more times. The rearrangement uses TRBV11-2 and TRBJ2-5, with 7 bases aligning to TRBD2. The length of the CDR3 is 15 residues. Germline CDR1 SGHAT, CDR2 FQNNGV. With V trimmed by 5 bases and J by 3 bases, 9 bases remained unmatched. In nucleotides, the CDR3 is TGTGCCAGCAGCGGAGGGAGGGGATCGGAAGAGACCCAGTACTTC. This gives the protein CASSGGRGSEETQYF.

For this clonotype: A far larger clone is just one base off, so this is likely a read error. The chain couples TRBV3-1 to TRBJ2-7; 10 nucleotides agree with TRBD2. The CDR3 covers 13 residues. J was trimmed by 8 bases and V by 4 bases; bases with no gene match: 5. Germline V gene data show CDR1 as LGHDT and CDR2 as YNNKEL (reference sequence). The CDR3: CASSLGTSEQQYF. In DNA, the CDR3 is TGTGCCAGCAGCCTCGGGACTAGCGAGCAGCAGTACTTC.